The T cell receptor (beta chain) described here comes from a study of blood T cell repertoires in COVID-19. Across the study: The United States, Italy and Spain were the sources of the acute and convalescent COVID-19 samples.

The repertoire was sequenced with immunoSEQ multiplex PCR; TCRdb's copy has only in-frame clones and lacks some. This sample has tens of thousands of clones; around 76% occur once, and the top ten carry around a sixth. The germline CDR1 and CDR2 sequences are SGHRS and YFSETQ. The CDR3 spans 16 residues. V was cut by 0 bases and J by 1 base, with 13 bases left in between. Source material: peripheral blood. The TCR sequence derives from a human donor in a cohort sampled during active COVID-19. The rearrangement joins TRBV5-1 to TRBJ1-1; a weak D match, TRBD1 (5 bases). DNA for the CDR3: TGCGCCAGCAGCTTGGTTCCAGGGATAAAGAACACTGAAGCTTTCTTT. It codes for CASSLVPGIKNTEAFF.